One and the same sample provided the 5 T cell receptor beta chains below, sequenced in a study of blood T cell repertoires in COVID-19. Clones were read by immunoSEQ multiplex PCR, and TCRdb kept only the in-frame ones, dropping some. The table records 300,000 to 350,000 clones, 90% of them present only once. The sequenced sample consisted of peripheral blood. These receptors were obtained from a woman in her thirties with COVID-19, enrolled during active disease.

The rearrangement joins TRBV11-2 to TRBJ1-2; D may be TRBD1 (6 bases). The CDR3 loop spans 11 amino acids. V lost 5 bases and J lost 8, with 9 bases in between. Germline V lookup: CDR1 SGHAT, CDR2 FQNNGV. The CDR3: CASSPGVGYTF. As DNA, the CDR3 is TGTGCCAGCAGCCCAGGGGTAGGCTACACCTTC.

V gene TRBV7-9 combines with J gene TRBJ2-3, with 7 nucleotides matching TRBD1. The germline gives CDR1 SEHNR, CDR2 FQNEAQ (reference sequence). Losses at the gene ends were 5 bases for V and 0 bases for J; bases not matched to a gene: 5. The CDR3 runs 15 residues. CDR3 amino acids: CASSRWDSSTDTQYF. In DNA form, the CDR3 reads TGTGCCAGCAGCCGTTGGGACAGTAGCACAGATACGCAGTATTTT.

J is TRBJ1-4 and V is TRBV6-5; 7 nucleotides agree with TRBD1. The V and J ends lost 3 bases and 6 bases, in that order; junction bases with no gene match: 4. The CDR3 loop spans 14 amino acids. CDR1 and CDR2 (germline): MNHEY, SVGAGI. The CDR3 loop reads CASSYRDSYEKLFF. The CDR3 bases are TGTGCCAGCAGTTATCGGGACAGCTATGAAAAACTGTTTTTT.

The V call is TRBV30, the J call TRBJ2-1, with D hard to call. The CDR3 spans 16 residues. Germline V gene data show CDR1 as GTSNPN and CDR2 as SVGIG (reference sequence). V lost 5 bases and J lost 0, with 17 bases in between. DNA for the CDR3: TGTGCCTGGTATCACGGAGCCACGAGCTCCTACAATGAGCAGTTCTTC. Protein: CAWYHGATSSYNEQFF.

The chain is built from TRBV25-1 and TRBJ1-1; 7 bases line up with TRBD1. This CDR3 has 15 amino acids. Trimming removed 3 bases from V and 11 bases from J; junction bases left unmatched: 15. Germline CDR1 is MGHDK and CDR2 is SYGVNS. The CDR3 sequence: CASSDGIGDRGWAFF. In nucleotides, the CDR3 is TGTGCCAGCAGTGATGGTATCGGGGACAGAGGTTGGGCTTTCTTT.